Listed below are T cell receptor beta chains from one sample, sequenced in a study of T-cell memory formation after mild COVID-19. Each CDR3 protein gets one entry after TCRdb re-called the 5' RACE reads with MiXCR. Among under 200,000 distinct CDR3 sequences, 25% to 40% were seen once, and the ten largest hold about 11%. Sequenced input: PBMCs or a T cell subset sorted from them (not recorded which). The receptor source for this set is an adult woman who had mild COVID-19 (a few samples of this study predate the infection). Cell type and time point are not known. The CDR3 runs from the conserved cysteine through the conserved F or W. Fields, in order: J gene, D gene, V gene, clone size, CDR3 DNA, CDR3 protein. D genes are given only for firm matches. Only some rows state a clone size, as once, few, many or a class for expanded clones.

>TRBJ2-3|.|TRBV12-3/TRBV12-4|.
TGTGCCAGCAGTTTATCCCCGCGGCACACAGATACGCAGTATTTT
CASSLSPRHTDTQYF
>TRBJ2-3|TRBD1|TRBV5-1|.
TGCGCCAGCAGCTACGGACAGGGTGTGGATACGCAGTATTTT
CASSYGQGVDTQYF
>TRBJ1-5|TRBD1|TRBV5-1|.
TGCGCCAGCAGCTTGGGGACAGGGACTCAGCCCCAGCATTTT
CASSLGTGTQPQHF
>TRBJ2-5|.|TRBV12-3/TRBV12-4|.
TGTGCCAGCAGTTTTTTTGGCGGGGAGCAAGAGACCCAGTACTTC
CASSFFGGEQETQYF
>TRBJ2-3|TRBD2|TRBV20-1|once
TGCAGTGCCAGACGGGGGGGCATGTATTTT
CSARRGGMYF
>TRBJ2-1|.|TRBV12-3/TRBV12-4|few
TGTGCCAGCAGTTTAAGGGGCAGCTTTTCCTACAATGAGCAGTTCTTC
CASSLRGSFSYNEQFF
>TRBJ1-4|TRBD1|TRBV5-1|.
TGCGCCAGCAGCTTGGGACAGGGCGATGAAAAACTGTTTTTT
CASSLGQGDEKLFF
>TRBJ2-6|.|TRBV12-3/TRBV12-4|.
TGTGCCAGCAGCAATAGACAGTTCTCTGGGGCCAACGTCCTGACTTTC
CASSNRQFSGANVLTF
>TRBJ2-1|TRBD1|TRBV24-1|.
TGTGCCACCAGTACAGGGGGCATAGGGAATGAGCAGTTCTTC
CATSTGGIGNEQFF
>TRBJ2-7|.|TRBV6-5|.
TGTGCCAGCAGTTACGGGGTTGGAGAGCAGTACTTC
CASSYGVGEQYF
>TRBJ1-2|.|TRBV12-3/TRBV12-4|.
TGTGCCACCTTAAAATTCTTGACAGCCTATGGCTACACCTTC
CATLKFLTAYGYTF
>TRBJ2-1|TRBD1|TRBV6-5|.
TGTGCCAGCAGACAACCGACAGGGTACAATGAGCAGTTCTTC
CASRQPTGYNEQFF
>TRBJ1-2|.|TRBV7-8|few
TGTGCCAGCAGCTTGACCAAGGAGGGCTATGGCTACACCTTC
CASSLTKEGYGYTF
>TRBJ1-1|.|TRBV7-2|few
TGTGCCAGCAGCCGCCTCGGGGTTGAAGCTTTCTTT
CASSRLGVEAFF
>TRBJ2-5|TRBD2|TRBV9|few
TGTGCCAGCAGCGTAGACGGTAGCGGGGGGGCCGGAGAGACCCAGTACTTC
CASSVDGSGGAGETQYF
>TRBJ2-1|TRBD2|TRBV27|few
TGTGCCAGCAGTTCACTGATGCAACCAGAGATTAGCGGGGACTACAATGAGCAGTTCTTC
CASSSLMQPEISGDYNEQFF
>TRBJ2-7|TRBD1|TRBV24-1|.
TGTGCCACCAGTGACCCCAACAGGACAGGCCGCAACGAGCAGTACTTC
CATSDPNRTGRNEQYF
>TRBJ2-7|TRBD2|TRBV18|few
TGTGCCAGCTCACCAGTACTAGCGGGATCCTACGAGCAGTACTTC
CASSPVLAGSYEQYF
>TRBJ2-3|.|TRBV27|.
TGTGCCAGCACCACGGGACAAGGCCCAGATACGCAGTATTTT
CASTTGQGPDTQYF
>TRBJ2-7|.|TRBV20-1|.
TGCAGTGCTACCAGACTAAGGGGGACGAGCGAGCAGTACTTC
CSATRLRGTSEQYF
>TRBJ2-1|TRBD2|TRBV3-1|few
TGTGCCAGCAGCCAAGTGGAGCGGGGATATTACAATGAGCAGTTCTTC
CASSQVERGYYNEQFF
>TRBJ1-1|TRBD1|TRBV3-1|few
TGTGCCAGCAGCCACTACGGACAGGGGAACACTGAAGCTTTCTTT
CASSHYGQGNTEAFF
>TRBJ2-1|TRBD1|TRBV18|.
TGTGCCAGCTCACCACCTTCGGGGACAGGCTACAATGAGCAGTTCTTC
CASSPPSGTGYNEQFF
>TRBJ1-1|TRBD1|TRBV10-3|many
TGTGCCATCACCCGGGACAGGGATAACACTGAAGCTTTCTTT
CAITRDRDNTEAFF
>TRBJ2-7|TRBD1|TRBV5-6|.
TGTGCCAGCGGGACAGGGCCCGGGGGCTACGAGCAGTACTTC
CASGTGPGGYEQYF
>TRBJ2-5|TRBD1|TRBV27|.
TGTGCCAGCAGTTTAGACGGGACAGGAGGCTGGGAGACCCAGTACTTC
CASSLDGTGGWETQYF
>TRBJ1-4|.|TRBV12-3/TRBV12-4|.
TGTGCAAGCAGTTTTTACAGGGACGGAAAACTGTTTTTT
CASSFYRDGKLFF
>TRBJ2-1|TRBD1|TRBV20-1|few
TGCAGTGCTAGAGAGGACAGGGGGCTGTACAATGAGCAGTTCTTC
CSAREDRGLYNEQFF
>TRBJ2-1|.|TRBV9|.
TGTGCCAGCAGCGCCGGACACTTGTACAATGAGCAGTTCTTC
CASSAGHLYNEQFF
>TRBJ2-1|TRBD2|TRBV24-1|.
TGTGCCACCAGTGATTGGAGCGGGAGCTCCTACAATGAGCAGTTCTTC
CATSDWSGSSYNEQFF
>TRBJ1-5|.|TRBV6-6|few
TGTGCCAGCAGTAAATGGGGAAACGATCAGCCCCAGCATTTT
CASSKWGNDQPQHF